This T cell receptor (beta chain) was sequenced for a study of CXCR3-negative and CXCR3-positive naive CD8 T cells. By phenotype, naive CD8+ T cells were CD45RO-CCR7+CD27+CD95-. Study results and limitations: Researchers report that CXCR3-positive naive cells carry more hydrophobic TRB CDR3s than CXCR3-negative naive cells. Cryopreservation partially decreased CXCR3 expression, and most assays used fresh PBMCs. Memory CD8+ T cell repertoires were far less diverse than both naive subsets.

Of note for this clonotype: Its antigen is unidentified.

The TRB cDNA libraries were prepared by 5' RACE with UMI labels. TCRdb reprocessed the 5' RACE reads and stores each CDR3 protein as one record, lacking DNA. Here the sample table reports 50,000 to 60,000 distinct CDR3 sequences. The sample consisted of naive CXCR3+ CD8+ T cells from blood. Subset of the sample: CD45RO-CCR7+CD27+CD95- naive CD8+ T cells expressing CXCR3 (TNR3+). This TCR was sampled from a human donor in good health. Some clones in this sample may be carry-over from other donors' samples.

CDR3 region: CASSFLDGQETQYF. V usage is TRBV7-2 and J usage is TRBJ2-5. This CDR3 contains 14 residues. Germline CDR1 SGHTA, CDR2 FQGNSA.